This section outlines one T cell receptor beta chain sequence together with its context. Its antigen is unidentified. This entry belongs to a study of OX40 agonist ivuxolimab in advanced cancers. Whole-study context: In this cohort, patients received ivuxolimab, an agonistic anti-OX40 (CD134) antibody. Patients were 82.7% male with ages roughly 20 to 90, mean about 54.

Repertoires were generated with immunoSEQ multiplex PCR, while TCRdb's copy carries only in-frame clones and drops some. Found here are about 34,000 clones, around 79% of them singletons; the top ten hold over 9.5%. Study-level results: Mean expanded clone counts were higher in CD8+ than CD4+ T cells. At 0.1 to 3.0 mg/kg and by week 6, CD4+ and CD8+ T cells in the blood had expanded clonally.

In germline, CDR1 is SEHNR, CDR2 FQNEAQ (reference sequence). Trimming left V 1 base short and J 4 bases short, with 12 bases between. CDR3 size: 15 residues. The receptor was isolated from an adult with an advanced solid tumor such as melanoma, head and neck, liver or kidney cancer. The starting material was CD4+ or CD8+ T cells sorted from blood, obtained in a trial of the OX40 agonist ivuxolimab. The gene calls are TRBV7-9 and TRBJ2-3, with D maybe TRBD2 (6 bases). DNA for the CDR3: TGTGCCAGCAGCTTAGGTCTCCCGGGGGCAGATACGCAGTATTTT. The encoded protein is CASSLGLPGADTQYF.